Below, 18 T cell receptor beta chains from the same sample are listed, as sequenced in a study of Ad26.COV2.S vaccination and SARS-CoV-2 variants. This table comes from immunoSEQ multiplex PCR, and its TCRdb copy is limited to in-frame clones, with some not included. The sample consists of about 350,000 clones, about 88% of them appearing once. The treatment was: some 20 received Ad26.COV2.S at low or high dose, single or two shots; roughly five received placebo; per-sample allocation not given. The investigators took samples on day 63 after the first vaccine or placebo injection. Sequences were derived from peripheral blood, sampled in a trial of Ad26.COV2.S vaccine versus placebo. The receptors were gathered from a person aged 18-60 years who received the Ad26.COV2.S COVID-19 vaccine or a placebo.

The chain uses TRBV6-5 and TRBJ2-3; 7 bases agree with TRBD1. Germline CDR1 is MNHEY and CDR2 is SVGAGI. Losses at the gene ends were 2 bases for V and 5 bases for J; bases not matched to a gene: 1. This CDR3 contains 13 residues. CDR3 nucleotides: TGTGCCAGCAGTTACACAGGGGTAGATACGCAGTATTTT. It codes for CASSYTGVDTQYF.

V gene TRBV14 combines with J gene TRBJ1-1; D unclear. Germline CDR1 reads SGHDN; CDR2 reads FVKESK. The V gene lost 8 bases and the J gene lost 0 bases, with 10 bases spanning the gap. The CDR3 sequence is 13 residues long. CDR3 in amino acids: CASSTSLNTEAFF. CDR3 DNA sequence: TGTGCCAGCTCCACCAGTTTGAACACTGAAGCTTTCTTT.

The chain recombines TRBV5-4 with TRBJ1-6; perhaps TRBD1 as D (5 bases). Germline CDR1 and CDR2: SGHNT and YYREEE (reference sequence). This CDR3 is 13 amino acids long. Deletions cut 0 bases from V and 8 bases from J, with 6 bases between. The CDR3 nucleotides are TGTGCCAGCAGCTTGGGGGGCGATTCACCCCTCCACTTT. Protein: CASSLGGDSPLHF.

This clone appeared a single time. The V and J genes are TRBV5-1 and TRBJ2-3; unclear D gene. The CDR3 is 14 residues long. V dropped 2 bases and J dropped 0 bases, with 7 bases sitting between them. Germline V gene sequence: CDR1 SGHRS, CDR2 YFSETQ. DNA for the CDR3: TGCGCCAGCAGCTTACTCCCGAGCACAGATACGCAGTATTTT. This sequence encodes CASSLLPSTDTQYF. The complete variable domain, with remaining parts taken from reference TRBV5-1 and TRBJ2-3, reads KAGVTQTPRYLIKTRGQQVTLSCSPISGHRSVSWYQQTPGQGLQFLFEYFSETQRNKGNFPGRFSGRQFSNSRSEMNVSTLELGDSALYLCASSLLPSTDTQYFGPGTRLTVL.

The V gene is TRBV7-9, the J gene TRBJ1-4; 11 bases are shared with TRBD1. Germline values: CDR1 SEHNR, CDR2 FQNEAQ (reference sequence). The CDR3 spans 15 residues. The V and J ends lost 5 bases and 6 bases, in that order; junction bases with no gene match: 5. In nucleotides, the CDR3 is TGTGCCAGCAGCCCCTGGGACAGGGGGGATGAAAAACTGTTTTTT. This translates into CASSPWDRGDEKLFF. The full variable domain, its missing parts supplied by reference TRBV7-9 and TRBJ1-4, is DTGVSQNPRHKITKRGQNVTFRCDPISEHNRLYWYRQTLGQGPEFLTYFQNEAQLEKSRLLSDRFSAERPKGSFSTLEIQRTEQGDSAMYLCASSPWDRGDEKLFFGSGTQLSVL.

The genes are TRBV6-2 or TRBV6-3 and TRBJ1-2; D not resolved. The CDR3 is 14 amino acids. Per germline, CDR1 MNHEY and CDR2 SVGEGT. V was trimmed by 2 bases and J by 4 bases, leaving 11 bases between them. The chain's CDR3 is CASSYRPGPYGYTF. CDR3 sequence (DNA): TGTGCCAGCAGTTACAGGCCCGGTCCCTATGGCTACACCTTC.

This chain uses TRBV10-2 with TRBJ1-6; tentative D call: TRBD1 (6 bases). The germline gives CDR1 WSHSY, CDR2 SAAADI. The CDR3 contains 16 residues. The V end lost 7 bases, the J end lost 8 bases, and 21 bases lay between the germline ends. CDR3 in amino acids: CASTTGIGRGYSPLHF. CDR3 nucleotides: TGCGCCAGCACCACAGGGATCGGGAGAGGGTATTCACCCCTCCACTTT.

The V gene is TRBV9, the J gene TRBJ2-3; perhaps TRBD2 as D (6 bases). The CDR3 has 14 amino acids. The germline CDR1 and CDR2 sequences are SGDLS and YYNGEE. Deletions cut 4 bases from V and 4 bases from J, with 13 bases between. Here the CDR3 DNA reads TGTGCCAGCAGCCCCCGGGGGTACGCAGATACGCAGTATTTT. Protein sequence: CASSPRGYADTQYF.

This clone was seen a few times. V and J are TRBV18 and TRBJ1-5, with TRBD1 matching over 10 bases. The CDR3 has 17 amino acids. The V gene end was trimmed by 3 bases and the J gene end by 4 bases; junction bases not matched to a gene: 9. The germline V gene has CDR1 KGHSH and CDR2 LQKENI. CDR3 region: CASSPVRQGAGNQPQHF. For the CDR3, the DNA is TGTGCCAGCTCACCTGTTCGACAGGGGGCTGGGAATCAGCCCCAGCATTTT.

The CDR3: CASSAAGFYEQYF. The CDR3 bases are TGTGCCAGCAGCGCGGCGGGGTTTTACGAGCAGTACTTC. The rearrangement uses TRBV5-4 and TRBJ2-7; possibly TRBD2 for D (6 bases). The V and J ends lost 4 bases and 4 bases respectively, with 12 bases between them. CDR1 and CDR2 from the germline V gene are SGHNT and YYREEE (reference sequence). The CDR3 is 13 amino acids.

V gene TRBV7-6 combines with J gene TRBJ1-5; possible D gene TRBD1, 5 bases. V was clipped by 2 bases and J by 4 bases, with 15 bases between them. Germline V gene lookup returns CDR1 SGHVS and CDR2 FNYEAQ. The CDR3 sequence is 16 residues long. Here the CDR3 DNA reads TGTGCCAGCAGCTTATTCCCCCAGGGCAGTAATCAGCCCCAGCATTTT. Its protein product is CASSLFPQGSNQPQHF.

The J gene is TRBJ2-5, the V gene TRBV5-5, with 9 bases that match TRBD1. The V gene end was trimmed by 0 bases and the J gene end by 4 bases; junction bases not matched to a gene: 1. From germline, CDR1 is SGHKS and CDR2 YYEKEE (reference sequence). CDR3 length: 14 amino acids. The CDR3 here is CASSLGTGAETQYF. The CDR3 bases are TGTGCCAGCAGCTTGGGGACAGGGGCAGAGACCCAGTACTTC.

The chain employs TRBV27 and TRBJ2-2, with D possibly TRBD1 on 6 matching bases. The germline V and J ends were trimmed by 2 bases and 4 bases, with 17 bases remaining between them. Looked up from germline, CDR1 is MNHEY and CDR2 is SMNVEV (reference sequence). The CDR3 covers 17 residues. The CDR3 is CASSLELQGPATGELFF. The CDR3 coding sequence is TGTGCCAGCAGTTTAGAACTTCAGGGGCCGGCCACCGGGGAGCTGTTTTTT.

The CDR3 here is CASSIQGRADTQYF. The CDR3 DNA follows: TGTGCCAGCAGCATACAGGGTAGGGCAGATACGCAGTATTTT. The genes are TRBV6-5 and TRBJ2-3; TRBD1 is a possible D gene (6 bases). The V and J ends lost 6 bases and 4 bases respectively, with 14 bases between them. The CDR3 is 14 amino acids. The germline CDR1 and CDR2 sequences are MNHEY and SVGAGI.

The chain uses TRBV6-5 and TRBJ2-1; 9 bases are a match to TRBD2. V lost 4 bases, J lost 8 bases, and 12 bases stayed unmatched. CDR3 length: 16 residues. Germline-derived CDR1 and CDR2 are MNHEY and SVGAGI. DNA for the CDR3: TGTGCCAGCAGTTCATTCCCCCTAGCGGGGTTTTATGAGCAGTTCTTC. Residues: CASSSFPLAGFYEQFF.

Details on this clone: A junction end diverges from the germline sequence, so it may reflect a read error. The genes are TRBV4-1 and TRBJ1-4; D possibly corresponds to TRBD1 (5 bases). Germline CDR1 reads MGHRA; CDR2 reads YSYEKL. This CDR3 is 15 amino acids long. In DNA, the CDR3 is TGCGCCCGCAGCCGACCCGGGACTACCCATGAAAAACTGTTTTTT. This gives the protein CARSRPGTTHEKLFF.

The chain employs TRBV28 and TRBJ2-7; the match to TRBD2 covers 10 bases. Per the germline V gene, CDR1 is MDHEN and CDR2 is SYDVKM. J was trimmed by 2 bases and V by 8 bases; bases with no gene match: 6. CDR3 size: 14 residues. The CDR3 DNA sequence: TGTGCCAGCTTCGGGACTAGCGAAACCTACGAGCAGTACTTC. Protein: CASFGTSETYEQYF. Complete variable domain (other parts from reference TRBV28 and TRBJ2-7): DVKVTQSSRYLVKRTGEKVFLECVQDMDHENMFWYRQDPGLGLRLIYFSYDVKMKEKGDIPEGYSVSREKKERFSLILESASTNQTSMYLCASFGTSETYEQYFGPGTRLTVT.

The chain has TRBV19 and TRBJ2-1, with D possibly matching TRBD1 (5 bases). The CDR3 totals 17 residues. Germline CDR1 reads LNHDA; CDR2 reads SQIVND (reference sequence). Trimming removed 5 bases at V and 0 bases at J, with 17 bases between. This CDR3 is CASSQLTWGGSYNEQFF. The CDR3 DNA reads TGTGCCAGTAGTCAGCTTACATGGGGCGGCTCCTACAATGAGCAGTTCTTC.